What follows are 13 T cell receptor beta chains derived from one specimen sequenced in a study of blood T cell repertoires in COVID-19. Measured with immunoSEQ multiplex PCR; TCRdb has only the in-frame clones, and not every one. The sample includes tens of thousands of clones, approximately 88% of them seen just once. The sequenced sample consisted of peripheral blood. These receptor sequences come from a human donor in a cohort sampled during active COVID-19.

The chain employs TRBV6-5 and TRBJ1-1, with 7 bases that match TRBD1. J gave up 1 base and V 7 bases, and 6 bases lay outside the gene matches. CDR3 length: 14 amino acids. Germline CDR1 reads MNHEY; CDR2 reads SVGAGI. The CDR3 DNA reads as TGTGCCAGCACCACAGGGGAGGAGAACACTGAAGCTTTCTTT. Translated, it gives CASTTGEENTEAFF.

The chain combines TRBV7-9 with TRBJ1-2, with D possibly matching TRBD1 (6 bases). V was cut by 5 bases and J by 6 bases, with 19 bases left in between. Germline CDR1 reads SEHNR; CDR2 reads FQNEAQ (reference sequence). This CDR3 contains 15 residues. This CDR3 is CASSLAPRGANGYTF. The CDR3 coding sequence is TGTGCCAGCAGCCTCGCGCCCAGGGGCGCGAATGGCTACACCTTC.

The chain carries TRBV28 and TRBJ2-3, with 7 bases matching TRBD2. Germline trimming cut 2 bases from V and 2 bases from J; bases unmatched to any gene: 4. CDR3 length: 15 residues. Germline-derived CDR1 and CDR2 are MDHEN and SYDVKM. The CDR3 DNA is TGTGCCAGCAGTTTAAGCGGGACCTCCACAGATACGCAGTATTTT. Translated, it gives CASSLSGTSTDTQYF.

The chain joins TRBV2 to TRBJ2-2, with D unclear. Trimming pared 2 bases from V and 4 bases from J, leaving 17 bases between. Germline CDR1 reads SNHLY; CDR2 reads FYNNEI. There are 17 residues in the CDR3. The CDR3 loop is CASSETRGPSGTGELFF. The CDR3 DNA is TGTGCCAGCAGTGAAACCAGAGGCCCAAGTGGCACCGGGGAGCTGTTTTTT. Full variable domain (remainder filled in from reference TRBV2 and TRBJ2-2): EPEVTQTPSHQVTQMGQEVILRCVPISNHLYFYWYRQILGQKVEFLVSFYNNEISEKSEIFDDQFSVERPDGSNFTLKIRSTKLEDSAMYFCASSETRGPSGTGELFFGEGSRLTVL.

This clone was detected only once. The rearrangement uses TRBV28 and TRBJ2-1; D might be TRBD1 (5 bases). This CDR3 comprises 14 residues. V lost 3 bases and J 4 bases, leaving 10 bases between the germline ends. Germline values: CDR1 MDHEN, CDR2 SYDVKM. CDR3 region: CASSLAGQYNEQFF. The CDR3 nucleotides are TGTGCCAGCAGTTTGGCAGGGCAATACAATGAGCAGTTCTTC.

The rearrangement links TRBV19 to TRBJ2-7, with D possibly matching TRBD1 (6 bases). The germline V gene has CDR1 LNHDA and CDR2 SQIVND (reference sequence). The CDR3 extends over 13 amino acids. Trimming removed 5 bases at V and 5 bases at J, with 13 bases between. The CDR3 is CASSYAGAHEQYF. The DNA for the CDR3 is TGTGCCAGTAGTTATGCAGGGGCGCACGAGCAGTACTTC. The complete variable domain, with remaining parts taken from reference TRBV19 and TRBJ2-7, reads DGGITQSPKYLFRKEGQNVTLSCEQNLNHDAMYWYRQDPGQGLRLIYYSQIVNDFQKGDIAEGYSVSREKKESFPLTVTSAQKNPTAFYLCASSYAGAHEQYFGPGTRLTVT.

The CDR3 DNA reads as TGTGCCAGCAGTTTACAGGGATGGTATGGCTACACCTTC. Amino acid sequence: CASSLQGWYGYTF. J is TRBJ1-2 and V is TRBV12-3 or TRBV12-4, with D possibly TRBD1 on 5 matching bases. The CDR3 has 13 amino acids. V was trimmed by 2 bases and J by 5 bases, leaving 9 bases between them.

J is TRBJ2-3 and V is TRBV6-4; 11 positions agree with TRBD2. Germline lookup yields CDR1 MRHNA and CDR2 SNTAGT. V lost 2 bases to trimming and J lost 5 bases; unmatched junction nucleotides: 3. This CDR3 has 15 residues. The CDR3 region is CASSDSLAGGDTQYF. The CDR3 nucleotides are TGTGCCAGCAGTGACAGTCTAGCGGGGGGAGATACGCAGTATTTT.

This clone was detected once. The chain combines TRBV11-2 with TRBJ2-1; 8 bases match TRBD1. With 0 bases clipped from V and 9 bases from J, the junction kept 4 bases outside the gene matches. The germline CDR1 and CDR2 sequences are SGHAT and FQNNGV. CDR3 length equals 14 residues. The DNA for the CDR3 is TGTGCCAGCAGCTTAGAGGCAGGGGGCCCTGAGCAGTTCTTC. Protein: CASSLEAGGPEQFF.

The chain is built from TRBV15 and TRBJ1-1; TRBD1 aligns across 7 bases. This CDR3 spans 13 amino acids. V shed 8 bases, J shed 5 bases, and the junction held 8 bases outside the gene matches. Per germline, CDR1 LNHNV and CDR2 YYDKDF (reference sequence). CDR3 DNA: TGTGCCACCTCCAGCGCAGGGGGTACTGAAGCTTTCTTT. Encoded protein: CATSSAGGTEAFF.

V gene TRBV30 combines with J gene TRBJ2-2; TRBD2 is a possible D gene (6 bases). Looked up from germline, CDR1 is GTSNPN and CDR2 is SVGIG (reference sequence). With 0 bases removed from V and 7 bases from J, the gap between germline ends came to 9 bases. The CDR3 consists of 13 residues. The CDR3 is CAWSVLAGGELFF. The CDR3 bases are TGTGCCTGGAGTGTACTAGCCGGCGGGGAGCTGTTTTTT.

This clone was picked up a small number of times. The chain is built from TRBV6-4 and TRBJ2-2; TRBD1 matches 10 bases. V trimming: 6 bases; J trimming: 6 bases; junction bases outside the gene matches: 4. The CDR3 covers 14 residues. Germline CDR1 reads MRHNA; CDR2 reads SNTAGT. The CDR3 reads CASRGTGEAGELFF. CDR3 sequence (DNA): TGTGCCAGCAGGGGGACAGGGGAAGCCGGGGAGCTGTTTTTT.

Here the CDR3 DNA reads TGTGCCAGCACTGGGGACAGGGTGGGTGAGCAGTTCTTC. Amino acid sequence: CASTGDRVGEQFF. J is TRBJ2-1 and V is TRBV2, with TRBD1 identical over 9 bases. Germline V lookup: CDR1 SNHLY, CDR2 FYNNEI. The ends lost 7 bases at V and 9 bases at J; junction bases unmatched: 7. This CDR3 is 13 amino acids long.